This passage covers 11 T cell receptor beta chains from one sample sequenced in a study of cytotoxic CD8 clonotypes in ibrutinib-treated CLL. TCRdb's copy holds only in-frame clones and misses some; the assay was immunoSEQ multiplex PCR. The top ten hold about 16% of the sample, which has hundreds of thousands of clones, 70% seen once. The sequencing used PBMCs, collected after 24 months of ibrutinib treatment. These receptors were collected from a human donor with chronic lymphocytic leukemia.

The chain uses TRBV6-4 and TRBJ2-5; unclear D gene. This CDR3 is 14 amino acids long. Germline loops: CDR1 MRHNA, CDR2 SNTAGT. V lost 0 bases and J lost 5, with 10 bases in between. CDR3 DNA sequence: TGTGCCAGCAGTGACTCCGGCAAGTGGGAGACCCAGTACTTC. Translating it yields CASSDSGKWETQYF.

The J gene is TRBJ2-2, the V gene TRBV2, with TRBD2 as a possible D gene (5 bases). Germline-derived CDR1 and CDR2 are SNHLY and FYNNEI. The length of the CDR3 is 15 residues. With 6 bases removed from V and 3 bases from J, the gap between germline ends came to 14 bases. CDR3 region: CASRVGGLYTGELFF. CDR3 DNA: TGTGCCAGCAGGGTCGGAGGATTATACACCGGGGAGCTGTTTTTT.

Details on this clone: This CDR3 is also generated by other DNA sequences in the sample. V usage is TRBV19 and J usage is TRBJ2-7; no firm D call. Looked up from germline, CDR1 is LNHDA and CDR2 is SQIVND (reference sequence). This CDR3 contains 11 residues. The V and J ends lost 3 bases and 3 bases respectively, with 3 bases between them. The CDR3 DNA follows: TGTGCCAGTAGTATCGGCTACGAGCAGTACTTC. Its protein is CASSIGYEQYF.

The rearrangement uses TRBV4-3 and TRBJ2-7; TRBD1 aligns across 9 bases. V was clipped by 0 bases and J by 6 bases; unmatched bases: 6. The CDR3 length is 15 residues. Germline-derived CDR1 and CDR2 are LGHNA and YSLEER. The CDR3 reads CASSQDSGTGFEQYF. The CDR3 DNA reads TGCGCCAGCAGCCAAGATTCCGGGACAGGGTTCGAGCAGTACTTC.

The chain joins TRBV6-5 to TRBJ1-1; a weak D match, TRBD1 (5 bases). This CDR3 has 13 amino acids. Germline V gene lookup returns CDR1 MNHEY and CDR2 SVGAGI. Trimming stripped 4 bases from V and 4 bases from J, with 10 bases between. CDR3 loop: CASSLGVGTEAFF. The CDR3, as DNA: TGTGCCAGCAGTTTAGGGGTGGGCACTGAAGCTTTCTTT.

The V gene is TRBV7-6, the J gene TRBJ1-1; unclear D gene. Germline lookup yields CDR1 SGHVS and CDR2 FNYEAQ. V was shortened by 1 base and J by 4 bases, with 13 bases between the two germline ends. The CDR3 runs 15 residues. The CDR3 loop is CASSLVSGVATEAFF. DNA of the CDR3: TGTGCCAGCAGCTTAGTATCAGGTGTCGCCACTGAAGCTTTCTTT.

The chain uses TRBV27 and TRBJ2-7; the D is unclear. Germline lookup yields CDR1 MNHEY and CDR2 SMNVEV (reference sequence). This CDR3 is built from 14 residues. Trimming left V 8 bases short and J 4 bases short, with 18 bases between. This chain's CDR3 is CASGKTVSKYEQYF. The DNA of the CDR3 is TGTGCCAGCGGCAAGACCGTCAGTAAGTACGAGCAGTACTTC.

The chain carries TRBV30 and TRBJ1-1, with D uncertain. The V gene's germline CDR1 is GTSNPN and CDR2 SVGIG (reference sequence). The V gene lost 0 bases and the J gene lost 0 bases, with 5 bases spanning the gap. The CDR3 consists of 13 residues. The chain's CDR3 is CAWSVRVNTEAFF. The CDR3 coding sequence is TGTGCCTGGAGTGTGAGGGTGAACACTGAAGCTTTCTTT.

On this clone: In the same sample, other DNA sequences code for this CDR3. The chain carries TRBV27 and TRBJ1-5, with D uncertain. Germline CDR1 MNHEY, CDR2 SMNVEV (reference sequence). The CDR3 runs 13 residues. V lost 6 bases, J lost 0 bases, and 6 bases lay in between. CDR3 loop: CASRGGSNQPQHF. CDR3 nucleotide sequence: TGTGCCAGCAGGGGTGGTAGCAATCAGCCCCAGCATTTT.

V and J are TRBV30 and TRBJ2-7; D is uncertain. V gave up 4 bases and J gave up 3 bases, with 10 bases separating them. Per the germline V gene, CDR1 is GTSNPN and CDR2 is SVGIG (reference sequence). The CDR3 runs to 12 residues. The CDR3 sequence is CAWNRTSYEQYF. As DNA, the CDR3 is TGTGCCTGGAACAGAACAAGCTACGAGCAGTACTTC.

V is TRBV30 and J is TRBJ2-7; D remains ambiguous. Trimming stripped 4 bases from V and 2 bases from J, with 9 bases between. This CDR3 has 12 amino acids. Germline CDR1 GTSNPN, CDR2 SVGIG (reference sequence). CDR3: CAWTSRAYEQYF. CDR3 DNA: TGTGCCTGGACCAGCCGGGCCTACGAGCAGTACTTC.